Below are 17 T cell receptor beta chains sequenced from a single sample in a study of CD8+CD57+ T cells in acquired aplastic anemia. CD8+CD57+ cell expansion, shown by flow cytometry, had occurred in the patients selected for sequencing. Profiling that covered TCR beta VDJ and CDR3 relied on genomic DNA as its template. TCRdb used MiXCR to reprocess the reads, holding one entry per CDR3 protein. The sample yields approximately 260,000 distinct CDR3 sequences, less than 85% seen once. Sequencing used sorted CD4+, CD8+, or CD8+CD57+ T cells (not recorded which) from PBMCs. The receptors come from a human donor with aplastic anemia.

Comments on this clonotype: The germline gene is not matched at one end of the junction; a read error may be the cause. The chain combines TRBV7-3 with TRBJ2-3; possible D gene TRBD2, 6 bases. Germline V CDR1 and CDR2: SGHTA, FQGTGA. The CDR3 extends over 14 amino acids. CDR3 bases: TGTGCCAGCAGCTTAAACCCCTGGGGGGTAGGCCAGGACTTT. Protein product: CASSLNPWGVGQDF.

With respect to this clonotype: The junction departs from the called germline gene at one end, perhaps through a read error. The chain joins TRBV7-8 to TRBJ2-5; tentative D call: TRBD1 (5 bases). The CDR3 covers 14 residues. The germline CDR1 and CDR2 sequences are SGHVS and FQNEAQ. The chain's CDR3 is CASSLGKGRASDTF. For the CDR3, the DNA is TGTGCCAGCAGCTTAGGGAAGGGGCGAGCGTCAGATACGTTC.

This rearrangement joins TRBV20-1 to TRBJ1-2; TRBD1 matches 7 bases. This CDR3 has 16 amino acids. The ends lost 0 bases at V and 3 bases at J; junction bases unmatched: 10. The germline V gene encodes CDR1 DFQATT and CDR2 SNEGSKA (reference sequence). The CDR3 DNA sequence: TGCAGTGCTAGAGAGAGGGGGCAGGGGATAGACTATGGCTACACCTTC. This codes for CSARERGQGIDYGYTF.

With respect to this clonotype: The junction shows a germline mismatch at one end, possibly a read error. The rearrangement joins TRBV9 to TRBJ2-3, with D possibly matching TRBD2 (7 bases). The CDR3 consists of 13 residues. Germline V gives CDR1 SGDLS, CDR2 YYNGEE. CDR3 DNA sequence: TGTGCCAGCAGCTTCACAGGGATCGGGGGGCGCGATTTT. Its translation is CASSFTGIGGRDF.

As for this clonotype: The germline gene is not matched at one end of the junction; a read error may be the cause. The J gene is TRBJ2-1, the V gene TRBV5-1, with 7 bases lining up with TRBD1. The CDR3 runs 15 residues. CDR1 is SGHRS, CDR2 YFSETQ, per germline. Here the CDR3 reads CTSSSGQGEWKEQFF. The DNA for the CDR3 is TGCACCAGCAGCTCGGGGCAGGGGGAATGGAAAGAGCAGTTCTTC.

Notes on this clonotype: The missing conserved phenylalanine or tryptophan at the end of this CDR3 makes a read error likely. The DNA is omitted, as the CDR3 cannot be located on it reliably, and the CDR3 follows TCRdb's listing. The V and J genes are TRBV2 and TRBJ2-1; the table gives TRBD2 as D, unverified against the DNA. Looked up from germline, CDR1 is SNHLY and CDR2 is FYNNEI. The CDR3 contains 15 residues when both ends are counted. The CDR3 is CASGEGCTDTQEYFL.

Of note for this clonotype: This may stem from a read error, because a much larger clone lies one nucleotide away. The chain combines TRBV7-8 with TRBJ2-3; 9 bases map to TRBD2. This CDR3 has 14 residues. Germline V lookup: CDR1 SGHVS, CDR2 FQNEAQ. V shed 3 bases and J 15 bases; nucleotides not matched to a gene: 13. CDR3 sequence reads: CASSFQRSGGRDYF. CDR3 bases: TGTGCCAGCAGCTTTCAAAGAAGCGGGGGGAGGGATTATTTT.

About this clonotype itself: The conserved final phenylalanine or tryptophan is absent from the CDR3, which likely points to a read error. No DNA is shown, since the ends of the CDR3 on it are uncertain; the CDR3 is the one TCRdb lists. CDR3 amino acids: CASSPAGRTGEETQSV. This chain links TRBV2 with TRBJ2-5; the tabulated D call, TRBD1, remains unverified against the DNA. Germline CDR1 reads SNHLY; CDR2 reads FYNNEI. The CDR3 extends over 16 residues, inclusive of both ends.

A remark on this clonotype: The junction shows a germline mismatch at one end, possibly a read error. The chain uses TRBV10-3 and TRBJ2-3, with 8 bases that match TRBD2. CDR1 and CDR2 (germline): ENHRY, SYGVKD. The CDR3 length is 14 residues. Written as DNA, the CDR3 is TGTGCCAGCAGTGCCGCGGGAGGACTGTACGAGCAGTATTTT. Residues: CASSAAGGLYEQYF.

The rearrangement uses TRBV9 and TRBJ2-3; D call uncertain. V lost 0 bases, J lost 15 bases, and 20 bases lay in between. Germline CDR1 reads SGDLS; CDR2 reads YYNGEE. There are 14 residues in the CDR3. CDR3 region: CASSVGVSSNQHYF. CDR3 bases: TGTGCCAGCAGCGTAGGGGTCTCGAGCAATCAGCACTATTTT.

A note on this clonotype: The CDR3 does not close with the conserved phenylalanine or tryptophan, likely indicating a read error. The DNA is left out, because the CDR3 cannot be placed on it with certainty; the CDR3 is given as TCRdb lists it. V is TRBV7-8 and J is TRBJ2-3; TRBD2, the table's D call, lacks a check against the DNA. Germline CDR1 is SGHVS and CDR2 is FQNEAQ. The CDR3 is 13 amino acids long, termini counted. The chain's CDR3 is CASRLGGAPTTQY.

The chain recombines TRBV5-6 with TRBJ2-5, with D unclear. CDR3 length: 12 amino acids. Germline V CDR1 and CDR2: SGHDT, YYEEEE. Trimming pared 7 bases from V and 5 bases from J, leaving 12 bases between. CDR3 in DNA: TGTGCCAGCCACTGGGCGGAGGAGACCCAGTACTTC. This codes for CASHWAEETQYF.

The V call is TRBV24-1, the J call TRBJ1-2; 12 bases are a match to TRBD1. The CDR3 consists of 16 residues. CDR1 KGHDR and CDR2 SFDVKD come from the germline V gene. V was clipped by 5 bases and J by 8 bases; unmatched bases: 11. The CDR3 region has the DNA TGTGCCACCAGTGGCGAGACCGGGACAGGGGGCGAGGGCTACACCTTC. Translating it yields CATSGETGTGGEGYTF.

CDR3 DNA: TGTGCCAGCAGCCAGGGGGGAGGGGACGCTCAGGATGAGCAGTTCTTC. It translates to CASSQGGGDAQDEQFF. The rearrangement links TRBV7-9 to TRBJ2-1; D is perhaps TRBD1 or TRBD2 (7 bases each). Trimming pared 5 bases from V and 8 bases from J, leaving 22 bases between. CDR3 length: 16 amino acids. Germline loops: CDR1 SEHNR, CDR2 FQNEAQ (reference sequence). Variable domain in full (rest from reference TRBV7-9 and TRBJ2-1): DTGVSQNPRHKITKRGQNVTFRCDPISEHNRLYWYRQTLGQGPEFLTYFQNEAQLEKSRLLSDRFSAERPKGSFSTLEIQRTEQGDSAMYLCASSQGGGDAQDEQFFGPGTRLTVL.

This rearrangement joins TRBV14 to TRBJ2-5, with a weak D call TRBD1 (5 bases). V was cut by 1 base and J by 3 bases, with 15 bases left in between. Germline values: CDR1 SGHDN, CDR2 FVKESK. The CDR3 is 16 residues long. In nucleotides, the CDR3 is TGTGCCAGCAGCCAAGGATCAGGGATACCCAAAGAGACCCAGTACTTC. It specifies CASSQGSGIPKETQYF.

This clonotype was detected once. Likely a read error: the CDR3 ends without its conserved phenylalanine or tryptophan. No DNA is shown, since the ends of the CDR3 on it are uncertain; the CDR3 is the one TCRdb lists. The rearrangement uses TRBV7-9 and TRBJ2-7; TRBD1 is taken as the D call from the table, unchecked against the DNA. With termini counted, the CDR3 has 13 amino acids. Germline V gene sequence: CDR1 SEHNR, CDR2 FQNEAQ (reference sequence). CDR3 sequence reads: CASSLAGAKNRSS.

In DNA form, the CDR3 reads TGCAGTGCTAAAGGGGACCGCTATGGCTACACCTTC. This codes for CSAKGDRYGYTF. V and J are TRBV20-1 and TRBJ1-2, with D maybe TRBD1 (5 bases). Germline values: CDR1 DFQATT, CDR2 SNEGSKA (reference sequence). Trimming removed 4 bases from V and 4 bases from J, with 10 bases in between. The CDR3 spans 12 residues.